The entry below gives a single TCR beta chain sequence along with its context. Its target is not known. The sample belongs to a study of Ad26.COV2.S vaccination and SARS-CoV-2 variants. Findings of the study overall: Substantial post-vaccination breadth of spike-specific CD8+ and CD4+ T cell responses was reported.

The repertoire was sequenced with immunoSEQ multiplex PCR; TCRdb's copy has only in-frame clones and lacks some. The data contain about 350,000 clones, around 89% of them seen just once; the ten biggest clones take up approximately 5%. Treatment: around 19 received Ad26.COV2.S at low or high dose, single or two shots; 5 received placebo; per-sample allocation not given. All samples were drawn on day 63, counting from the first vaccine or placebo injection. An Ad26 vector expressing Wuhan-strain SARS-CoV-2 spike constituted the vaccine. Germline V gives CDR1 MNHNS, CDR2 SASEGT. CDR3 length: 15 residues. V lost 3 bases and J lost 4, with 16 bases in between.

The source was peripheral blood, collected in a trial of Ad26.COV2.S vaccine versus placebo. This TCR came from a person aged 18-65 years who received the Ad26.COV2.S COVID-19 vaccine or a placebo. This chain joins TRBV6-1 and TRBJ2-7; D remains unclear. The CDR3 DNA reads TGTGCCAGCAGTGATATGGGAAAGATCCGATACGAGCAGTACTTC. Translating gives CASSDMGKIRYEQYF.